The 27 T cell receptor beta chains presented below share a single source sample, sequenced in a study of blood T cell repertoires in COVID-19. Repertoires were generated with immunoSEQ multiplex PCR, while TCRdb's copy carries only in-frame clones and drops some. This table has around 390,000 clones, approximately 87% appearing once. The sample was PBMCs or T cells enriched from blood (not recorded which). These receptor sequences come from a woman aged 50 to 60 who had recovered from COVID-19.

J is TRBJ2-5 and V is TRBV11-2, with TRBD1 matching over 7 bases. V dropped 3 bases and J dropped 5; count of bases not matched to a gene: 3. Germline CDR1 SGHAT, CDR2 FQNNGV. The CDR3 has 13 amino acids. CDR3 amino acids: CASSFDRAETQYF. Written as DNA, the CDR3 is TGTGCCAGCAGCTTTGACAGGGCGGAGACCCAGTACTTC.

This chain uses TRBV28 with TRBJ2-7; 9 bases agree with TRBD2. The trim removed 6 bases at V and 2 bases at J, leaving 2 bases unmatched. Germline CDR1 MDHEN, CDR2 SYDVKM. The CDR3 loop spans 13 amino acids. The CDR3 protein is CASSLAGAYEQYF. The CDR3 DNA reads as TGTGCCAGCAGCTTAGCGGGGGCCTACGAGCAGTACTTC.

CDR3 in DNA: TGTGCCAGCAGCCACCCGAACAGGGCCAATGCAGGGCCCCAGCATTTT. Translated, it gives CASSHPNRANAGPQHF. V usage is TRBV28 and J usage is TRBJ1-5; maybe TRBD1 (6 bases). In germline, CDR1 is MDHEN, CDR2 SYDVKM. The CDR3 covers 16 residues. Trimming stripped 6 bases from V and 9 bases from J, with 24 bases between. Using reference TRBV28 and TRBJ1-5 for the parts outside the CDR3, the full variable domain is DVKVTQSSRYLVKRTGEKVFLECVQDMDHENMFWYRQDPGLGLRLIYFSYDVKMKEKGDIPEGYSVSREKKERFSLILESASTNQTSMYLCASSHPNRANAGPQHFGDGTRLSIL.

The CDR3 region has the DNA TGTGCTAGTGGTTTGGACCCCGCCGGGGCAGGGGTATCCTACACCTTC. Amino acid sequence: CASGLDPAGAGVSYTF. This sequence joins TRBV12-5 and TRBJ1-2; D might be TRBD1 (6 bases). V lost 1 base, J lost 10 bases, and 22 bases lay in between. Germline CDR1 and CDR2: LGHNT and FRNRAP. The CDR3 length is 16 residues.

The chain joins TRBV7-3 to TRBJ1-1; 9 bases are shared with TRBD1. Germline loops: CDR1 SGHTA, CDR2 FQGTGA. The CDR3 is made up of 14 amino acids. V trimming: 5 bases; J trimming: 4 bases; junction bases outside the gene matches: 5. The CDR3 DNA follows: TGTGCCAGCAGCCCCGGACAGGGGATCACTGAAGCTTTCTTT. Translation: CASSPGQGITEAFF. The variable domain in full, with the rest retrieved from reference TRBV7-3 and TRBJ1-1, is GAGVSQTPSNKVTEKGKYVELRCDPISGHTALYWYRQSLGQGPEFLIYFQGTGAADDSGLPNDRFFAVRPEGSVSTLKIQRTERGDSAVYLCASSPGQGITEAFFGQGTRLTVV.

This clone was observed once. The rearrangement uses TRBV30 and TRBJ1-2; 7 nucleotides align to TRBD1. Germline values: CDR1 GTSNPN, CDR2 SVGIG (reference sequence). After removal of 4 bases from V and 1 base from J, the junction contained 6 bases not matched to a gene. The CDR3 length is 14 residues. The CDR3, as DNA: TGTGCCTGGAACCGGGACAGCAGTAACTATGGCTACACCTTC. Its translation is CAWNRDSSNYGYTF.

The genes are TRBV28 and TRBJ1-5; D is unresolved. Germline values: CDR1 MDHEN, CDR2 SYDVKM. This CDR3 is built from 15 residues. The V gene lost 1 base and the J gene lost 7 bases, with 14 bases spanning the gap. The CDR3 bases are TGTGCCAGCAGTTTATACGTAAGTGGTAGCCAGCCCCAGCATTTT. This codes for CASSLYVSGSQPQHF.

This clone was seen a handful of times. The J gene is TRBJ2-1, the V gene TRBV7-8, with 7 bases aligning to TRBD1. V shed 5 bases and J 6 bases; nucleotides not matched to a gene: 10. CDR1 is SGHVS and CDR2 is FQNEAQ in the germline V gene. The CDR3 loop spans 15 amino acids. CDR3 sequence: CASSLRTGRPNEQFF. In DNA, the CDR3 is TGTGCCAGCAGCCTCAGGACAGGACGGCCCAATGAGCAGTTCTTC.

The chain combines TRBV28 with TRBJ2-6; no reliable D call. Germline V gene lookup returns CDR1 MDHEN and CDR2 SYDVKM. V was trimmed by 6 bases and J by 3 bases, leaving 6 bases between them. The CDR3 runs 13 residues. CDR3 nucleotides: TGTGCCAGCAGCCTAGGTGGGGCCAACGTCCTGACTTTC. It translates to CASSLGGANVLTF.

V usage is TRBV6-4 and J usage is TRBJ1-2; D is undetermined. The CDR3 totals 15 residues. Deletions cut 2 bases from V and 7 bases from J, with 17 bases between. The germline V gene has CDR1 MRHNA and CDR2 SNTAGT. The DNA for the CDR3 is TGTGCCAGCAGTGACAACTCCCTCGGGGTTGGTGGCTACACCTTC. This sequence encodes CASSDNSLGVGGYTF.

This sequence joins TRBV9 and TRBJ2-1; tentatively, D is TRBD2 (6 bases). V lost 2 bases to trimming and J lost 7 bases, with 13 bases between them. The CDR3 runs 14 residues. Germline V lookup: CDR1 SGDLS, CDR2 YYNGEE. DNA of the CDR3: TGTGCCAGCAGCGTGAAATTGGCGGGGAATGAGCAGTTCTTC. It yields the protein CASSVKLAGNEQFF.

This chain joins TRBV2 and TRBJ1-1; D is possibly TRBD1 (5 bases). V gave up 4 bases and J gave up 1 base, with 13 bases separating them. Germline V lookup: CDR1 SNHLY, CDR2 FYNNEI. The CDR3 is 15 residues long. CDR3 loop: CASSGAWGGNTEAFF. The CDR3 coding sequence is TGTGCCAGCAGTGGGGCCTGGGGCGGGAACACTGAAGCTTTCTTT.

CDR3 bases: TGTGCCAGCAGCTTAGCGTGGCGGGAGGTAGGAACGTACGAGCAGTACTTC. This encodes CASSLAWREVGTYEQYF. V and J are TRBV7-8 and TRBJ2-7; TRBD2 aligns across 8 bases. Germline V gene data show CDR1 as SGHVS and CDR2 as FQNEAQ. The J segment lost 4 bases and the V segment lost 0 bases, leaving 11 bases of the junction unmatched. This CDR3 region has 17 residues.

This rearrangement joins TRBV4-1 to TRBJ1-1; 8 bases line up with TRBD1. The CDR3 is 15 amino acids. Looked up from germline, CDR1 is MGHRA and CDR2 is YSYEKL. V shed 4 bases, J shed 7 bases, and the junction held 11 bases outside the gene matches. The CDR3 DNA reads TGCGCCAGCAGCCGAGAGGACAGGGCGGCGATTGAAGCTTTCTTT. Translation: CASSREDRAAIEAFF.

V and J are TRBV19 and TRBJ2-2; 12 bases fit TRBD1. After removal of 8 bases from V and 5 bases from J, the junction contained 3 bases not matched to a gene. Germline CDR1 reads LNHDA; CDR2 reads SQIVND (reference sequence). CDR3 length: 14 amino acids. The CDR3 coding sequence is TGTGCCAGTGGGGGACAGGGGGCAACCGGGGAGCTGTTTTTT. Its protein product is CASGGQGATGELFF.

This chain uses TRBV6-5 with TRBJ1-1; no clear D gene. V lost 8 bases to trimming and J lost 3 bases, with 16 bases between them. From germline, CDR1 is MNHEY and CDR2 SVGAGI. CDR3 length equals 14 residues. The CDR3 spells CASRERAADTEAFF. CDR3 bases: TGTGCCAGCCGGGAGAGGGCCGCCGACACTGAAGCTTTCTTT.

The chain joins TRBV27 to TRBJ2-2; D unclear. This CDR3 comprises 13 residues. The germline V and J ends were trimmed by 3 bases and 2 bases, with 4 bases remaining between them. The V gene's germline CDR1 is MNHEY and CDR2 SMNVEV (reference sequence). The CDR3 nucleotides are TGTGCCAGCAGTTTGTATAACACCGGGGAGCTGTTTTTT. Its protein is CASSLYNTGELFF.

This rearrangement joins TRBV3-1 (or the pseudogene TRBV3-2) to TRBJ1-1; no clear D gene. Germline V CDR1 and CDR2: LGHDT, YNNKEL (reference sequence). This CDR3 contains 14 residues. Deletions cut 4 bases from V and 4 bases from J, with 13 bases between. CDR3 in amino acids: CASSPTSGITEAFF. Written as DNA, the CDR3 is TGTGCCAGCAGCCCCACATCCGGGATCACTGAAGCTTTCTTT.

This sequence joins TRBV11-2 and TRBJ2-1, with D unresolved. CDR1 is SGHAT, CDR2 FQNNGV, per germline. V was cut by 0 bases and J by 10 bases, with 7 bases left in between. The CDR3 contains 12 residues. This CDR3 reads CASSLDYWEQFF. CDR3 nucleotides: TGTGCCAGCAGCTTAGACTACTGGGAGCAGTTCTTC. The full variable domain, in which reference TRBV11-2 and TRBJ2-1 provide the parts outside the CDR3, is EAGVAQSPRYKIIEKRQSVAFWCNPISGHATLYWYQQILGQGPKLLIQFQNNGVVDDSQLPKDRFSAERLKGVDSTLKIQPAKLEDSAVYLCASSLDYWEQFFGPGTRLTVL.

The chain links TRBV5-1 to TRBJ2-2, with D possibly matching TRBD2 (6 bases). Germline CDR1 is SGHRS and CDR2 is YFSETQ. The CDR3 contains 18 residues. V lost 0 bases, J lost 6 bases, and 21 bases lay in between. The CDR3 loop reads CASSLAGFGISGAGELFF. CDR3 coding DNA: TGCGCCAGCAGCTTGGCAGGGTTCGGAATCTCGGGAGCCGGGGAGCTGTTTTTT.

The chain is built from TRBV28 and TRBJ1-5, with 11 bases that match TRBD1. V trimming: 4 bases; J trimming: 0 bases; junction bases outside the gene matches: 5. Germline V gene lookup returns CDR1 MDHEN and CDR2 SYDVKM. This CDR3 comprises 17 residues. CDR3 protein: CASSSGQGVSSNQPQHF. The CDR3 DNA sequence: TGTGCCAGCAGTTCGGGACAGGGGGTTAGTAGCAATCAGCCCCAGCATTTT.

This chain uses TRBV7-9 with TRBJ2-2; tentative D call: TRBD2 (6 bases). Germline CDR1 SEHNR, CDR2 FQNEAQ (reference sequence). V lost 3 bases, J lost 0 bases, and 11 bases lay in between. CDR3 length equals 16 residues. The CDR3 DNA is TGTGCCAGCAGCTTGGGGGAGGCACCGAACACCGGGGAGCTGTTTTTT. Translation: CASSLGEAPNTGELFF.

The J gene is TRBJ1-5, the V gene TRBV6-5; maybe TRBD1 (5 bases). The CDR3 is made up of 13 amino acids. V lost 9 bases to trimming and J lost 0 bases, with 9 bases between them. CDR1 and CDR2 from the germline V gene are MNHEY and SVGAGI. The CDR3 sequence: CARQALSNQPQHF. DNA of the CDR3: TGTGCCAGACAGGCACTTAGCAATCAGCCCCAGCATTTT.

Points on this clone: In the same sample, other DNA sequences code for this CDR3. The V and J genes are TRBV3-1 (or the pseudogene TRBV3-2) and TRBJ1-6, with 8 bases that match TRBD1. Germline V gene lookup returns CDR1 LGHDT and CDR2 YNNKEL (reference sequence). With 3 bases clipped from V and 10 bases from J, the junction kept 5 bases outside the gene matches. There are 14 residues in the CDR3. The CDR3 loop reads CASSHGQGNSPLHF. The CDR3 nucleotides are TGTGCCAGCAGCCACGGACAGGGAAACTCACCCCTCCACTTT.

The rearrangement uses TRBV7-9 and TRBJ2-1, with D tentatively TRBD1 (6 bases). This CDR3 is 12 amino acids long. Trimming left V 10 bases short and J 8 bases short, with 15 bases between. Germline V lookup: CDR1 SEHNR, CDR2 FQNEAQ (reference sequence). The CDR3 DNA reads TGTGCCACCACGGCAGGGGTCGATGAGCAGTTCTTC. Its protein is CATTAGVDEQFF.

For the CDR3, the DNA is TGTGCCAGTAGCCCCGGGGGTGAGCAGTACTTC. Its protein is CASSPGGEQYF. This chain uses TRBV19 with TRBJ2-7, with D perhaps TRBD2 (6 bases). Trimming removed 6 bases from V and 7 bases from J, with 10 bases in between. Germline CDR1 LNHDA, CDR2 SQIVND (reference sequence). The CDR3 consists of 11 residues.

This clone was observed a single time. The CDR3 bases are TGTGCCAGCAGCTCCACTAGGACAGGTTTGGGCTACACCTTC. As protein: CASSSTRTGLGYTF. V gene TRBV28 combines with J gene TRBJ1-2; 7 bases line up with TRBD1. CDR3 length equals 14 residues. Per germline, CDR1 MDHEN and CDR2 SYDVKM. After removal of 6 bases from V and 8 bases from J, the junction contained 12 bases not matched to a gene.